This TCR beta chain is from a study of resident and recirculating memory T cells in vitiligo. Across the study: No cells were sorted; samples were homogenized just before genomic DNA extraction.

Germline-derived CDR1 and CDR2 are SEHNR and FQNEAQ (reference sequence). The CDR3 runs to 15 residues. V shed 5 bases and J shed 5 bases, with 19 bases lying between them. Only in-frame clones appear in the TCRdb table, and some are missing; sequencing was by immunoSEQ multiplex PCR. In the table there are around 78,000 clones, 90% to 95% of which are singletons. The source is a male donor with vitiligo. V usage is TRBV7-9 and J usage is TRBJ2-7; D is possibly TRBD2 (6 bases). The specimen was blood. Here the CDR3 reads CASSPNLRDFNEQYF. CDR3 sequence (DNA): TGTGCCAGCAGCCCAAACCTCCGGGACTTCAACGAGCAGTACTTC.